This T cell receptor beta chain was sequenced for a study of T cells in Graves' hyperthyroidism and ophthalmopathy. The sample holds many counts of this clonotype. What was amplified from RNA transcripts were TCR beta CDR3 regions. Researchers ran a first-round RT-PCR on the TCR CDR3 using the HTBI primer set. TCRdb re-called the multiplex PCR reads with MiXCR, one entry per CDR3 protein. The sample includes more than 450,000 distinct CDR3 sequences, about 15% of them seen just once. Graves' hyperthyroidism showing no ophthalmopathy progression within 18 months was considered stable. Those patients with uncontrolled infection, other autoimmune disease, pregnancy or lactation were excluded. The study based diagnoses on clinical symptoms, serum thyroxine and TRAb, thyroid ultrasound and orbital computed tomography. The receptor comes from a woman aged 40 to 50 with Graves' hyperthyroidism. The sample comprised blood.

CDR3 nucleotides: TGTGCCAGCTCACCAGCGGTAGAGGGGACCGGGGAGCTGTTTTTT. Protein product: CASSPAVEGTGELFF. This chain links TRBV18 with TRBJ2-2, with D perhaps TRBD1 or TRBD2 (5 bases each). Germline V gives CDR1 KGHSH, CDR2 LQKENI. Trimming stripped 2 bases from V and 5 bases from J, with 12 bases between. This CDR3 contains 15 residues.